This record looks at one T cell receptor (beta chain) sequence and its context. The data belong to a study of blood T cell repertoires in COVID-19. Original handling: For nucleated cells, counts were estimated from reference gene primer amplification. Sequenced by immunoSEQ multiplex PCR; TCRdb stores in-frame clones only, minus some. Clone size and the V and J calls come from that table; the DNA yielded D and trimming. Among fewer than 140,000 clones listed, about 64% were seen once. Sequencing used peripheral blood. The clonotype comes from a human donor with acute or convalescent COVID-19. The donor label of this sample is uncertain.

The CDR3 sequence is CASSPWWGRADEKLFF. CDR3 nucleotide sequence: TGCGCCAGCAGCCCCTGGTGGGGGAGGGCGGATGAAAAACTGTTTTTT. The chain uses TRBV5-1 and TRBJ1-4; tentatively, D is TRBD1 (5 bases). Germline CDR1 reads SGHRS; CDR2 reads YFSETQ. The CDR3 has 16 amino acids. V dropped 4 bases and J dropped 6 bases, with 19 bases sitting between them.